These 11 T cell receptor beta chains were sequenced from one sample in a study of T cell repertoires in cytomegalovirus infection. One entry per CDR3 protein, called by TCRdb with MiXCR from the reads. The sample includes more than 200,000 distinct CDR3 sequences, over 8% of them seen just once. The sequenced sample consisted of PBMCs. Source of these receptors: a human donor in good health (CMV status not recorded). Some clones in this sample may be carry-over from other donors' samples.

In its sample, this clonotype was seen many times. This chain connects TRBV28 to TRBJ1-6; D may be TRBD1 (5 bases). CDR1 MDHEN and CDR2 SYDVKM come from the germline V gene. The CDR3 spans 16 residues. The V end lost 6 bases, the J end lost 1 base, and 13 bases lay between the germline ends. CDR3 sequence reads: CASRVGGGSYNSPLHF. CDR3 sequence (DNA): TGTGCCAGCAGGGTCGGGGGGGGGTCCTATAATTCACCCCTCCACTTT.

There are many counts of this clonotype. This chain joins TRBV28 and TRBJ2-7, with D possibly called TRBD1 or TRBD2 (6 bases each). Germline CDR1 and CDR2: MDHEN and SYDVKM. The ends were cut back, 3 bases at V and 3 bases at J, with 9 bases in the middle. The CDR3 length is 13 residues. This chain's CDR3 is CASSLGGLYEQYF. Written as DNA, the CDR3 is TGTGCCAGCAGTTTGGGGGGCCTCTACGAGCAGTACTTC.

This clonotype was detected only a few times. This chain connects TRBV11-2 to TRBJ1-2; D may be TRBD1 (6 bases). The length of the CDR3 is 16 residues. Germline loops: CDR1 SGHAT, CDR2 FQNNGV. V lost 0 bases and J 0 bases, leaving 11 bases between the germline ends. The CDR3 DNA follows: TGTGCCAGCAGCTTAGATCCGGGGACACCTAACTATGGCTACACCTTC. Translating it yields CASSLDPGTPNYGYTF.

This clonotype was seen repeatedly, ten times or more. The chain is built from TRBV7-2 and TRBJ1-2, with D hard to call. The CDR3 runs to 13 residues. Between the trimmed V and J ends, which lost 7 bases and 0 bases, there was a span of 9 bases. CDR1 is SGHTA, CDR2 FQGNSA, per germline. The CDR3 coding sequence is TGTGCCAGCACCTTGGGATCTAACTATGGCTACACCTTC. Protein sequence: CASTLGSNYGYTF.

This clonotype was counted ten times or more. The rearrangement uses TRBV6-2 or TRBV6-3 and TRBJ1-1; possible D gene TRBD1, 5 bases. Germline V gene data show CDR1 as MNHEY and CDR2 as SVGEGT. Trimming took 4 bases from V and 0 from J, leaving 9 bases between them. The CDR3 has 14 residues. The CDR3 DNA sequence: TGTGCCAGCAGTTTCAGGGCTCTGAACACTGAAGCTTTCTTT. It codes for CASSFRALNTEAFF.

In its sample, this clonotype was seen a few times. V gene TRBV3-1 combines with J gene TRBJ1-2, with no clear D. The CDR3 is 11 amino acids. Germline V lookup: CDR1 LGHDT, CDR2 YNNKEL (reference sequence). The V gene lost 3 bases and the J gene lost 7 bases, with 6 bases spanning the gap. The CDR3 nucleotides are TGTGCCAGCAGCCAGGGTATTGGCTACACCTTC. Its translation: CASSQGIGYTF.

Only a few counts were recorded for this clonotype. The V and J genes are TRBV6-2 or TRBV6-3 and TRBJ1-1; D not resolved. The V gene's germline CDR1 is MNHEY and CDR2 SVGEGT. V shed 2 bases and J shed 1 base, with 8 bases lying between them. CDR3 length: 14 amino acids. CDR3 sequence: CASSYHSQNTEAFF. CDR3 bases: TGTGCCAGCAGTTACCACAGCCAGAACACTGAAGCTTTCTTT.

This rearrangement joins TRBV7-9 to TRBJ1-1; D perhaps matches TRBD1 (5 bases). The CDR3 spans 14 residues. The V gene's germline CDR1 is SEHNR and CDR2 FQNEAQ (reference sequence). The germline V and J ends were trimmed by 5 bases and 0 bases, with 10 bases remaining between them. The CDR3 protein is CASSGTEMNTEAFF. For the CDR3, the DNA is TGTGCCAGCAGCGGGACTGAAATGAACACTGAAGCTTTCTTT.

V is TRBV6-5 and J is TRBJ2-1, with TRBD2 matching over 11 bases. The CDR3 consists of 16 residues. Germline assignment: CDR1 MNHEY and CDR2 SVGAGI. Trimming removed 5 bases from V and 4 bases from J; junction bases left unmatched: 7. CDR3 DNA sequence: TGTGCCAGCAGTACTAGCGGGAGAGGGGGGTACAATGAGCAGTTCTTC. Translating it yields CASSTSGRGGYNEQFF.

This clonotype was seen a handful of times. The gene calls are TRBV29-1 and TRBJ2-3; TRBD1 is a possible D gene (6 bases). Germline CDR1 and CDR2: SQVTM and ANQGSEA. Trimming pared 7 bases from V and 6 bases from J, leaving 11 bases between. The CDR3 loop spans 11 amino acids. CDR3 DNA: TGCAGCGGAAGAACAGGGGATACGCAGTATTTT. Translation: CSGRTGDTQYF.

Ten or more counts support this clonotype. The chain carries TRBV5-1 and TRBJ2-3, with 11 bases that match TRBD2. V lost 4 bases to trimming and J lost 0 bases; unmatched junction nucleotides: 13. Germline lookup yields CDR1 SGHRS and CDR2 YFSETQ. The CDR3 extends over 19 amino acids. CDR3 nucleotides: TGCGCCAGCAGCCCGGGCGGGCTAGCGGGAGGATCTAGCACAGATACGCAGTATTTT. Its translation is CASSPGGLAGGSSTDTQYF.